This record looks at one TCR beta chain sequence and its context. The data were taken from a study of T cells expressing NK-cell markers. Germline loops: CDR1 SGHRS, CDR2 YFSETQ. This CDR3 has 13 residues. TCRdb re-called the 5' RACE reads and gives one entry per CDR3 protein, without DNA. The repertoire table contains roughly 160,000 distinct CDR3 sequences. The material sequenced was blood T cells: a sorted CD56 or NKG2C T cell subset, CD4+ or CD8+ T cells, or bulk PBMC T cells (not recorded which). The chain uses TRBV5-1 and TRBJ1-1. This receptor was identified in a woman between 18 and 69 years old in good health. The CDR3 sequence is CASSWDTGTEAFF.